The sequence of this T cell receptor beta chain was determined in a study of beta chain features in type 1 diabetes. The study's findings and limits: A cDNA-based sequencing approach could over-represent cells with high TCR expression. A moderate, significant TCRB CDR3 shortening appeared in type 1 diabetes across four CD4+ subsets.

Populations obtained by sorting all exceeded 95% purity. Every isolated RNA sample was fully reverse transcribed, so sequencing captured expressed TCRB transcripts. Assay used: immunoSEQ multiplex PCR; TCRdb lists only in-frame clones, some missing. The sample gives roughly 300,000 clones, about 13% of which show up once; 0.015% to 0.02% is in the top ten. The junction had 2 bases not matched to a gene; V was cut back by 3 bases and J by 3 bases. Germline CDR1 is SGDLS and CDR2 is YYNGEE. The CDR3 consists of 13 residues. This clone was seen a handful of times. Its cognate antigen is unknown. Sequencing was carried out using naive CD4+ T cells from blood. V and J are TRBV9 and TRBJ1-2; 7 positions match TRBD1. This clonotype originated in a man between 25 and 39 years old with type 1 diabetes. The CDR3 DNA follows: TGTGCCAGCAGCGAGGGACAGTACTATGGCTACACCTTC. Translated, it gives CASSEGQYYGYTF.